Listed below are T cell receptor beta chains from one sample, sequenced in a study of T cell responses to AZD1222 COVID-19 vaccine. Generated by immunoSEQ multiplex PCR, the TCRdb table keeps only in-frame clones and is missing some. Among around 100,000 clones listed, roughly nine tenths were seen once. This specimen consisted of peripheral blood, obtained on day 0 of AZD1222 vaccination. The receptors shown here come from an adult in good health. The CDR3 runs from the conserved cysteine through the conserved F or W. D genes are given only for firm matches. Clone size, where shown, is once, few, many, or a class for clones that have expanded.

v_gene	j_gene	abundance	d_gene	CDR3nt	CDR3aa
TRBV7-2	TRBJ2-1	.	.	TGTGCCAGCAGCTTAGAGGGACTTGCCTACAATGAGCAGTTCTTC	CASSLEGLAYNEQFF
TRBV6-1	TRBJ1-6	once	.	TGTGCCAGCAGTGAACAGGGGAAGGGCTCACCCCTCCACTTT	CASSEQGKGSPLHF
TRBV3-1/TRBV3-2	TRBJ2-1	.	TRBD1	TGTGCCAGCAGACAAAGTCGGACAGGAAACAATGAGCAGTTCTTC	CASRQSRTGNNEQFF
TRBV6-2/TRBV6-3	TRBJ1-5	.	TRBD1	TGTGCCAGCAGTCCACCTAGGACAGGGGGGAGCAATCAGCCCCAGCATTTT	CASSPPRTGGSNQPQHF
TRBV7-8	TRBJ1-6	.	.	TGTGCCAGCAGCTTACCGGGCCGAGCGGAGTCACCCCTCCACTTT	CASSLPGRAESPLHF
TRBV19	TRBJ1-6	.	.	TGTGCCAGTAGTATACTCTCAGGGAATTCACCCCTCCACTTT	CASSILSGNSPLHF
TRBV7-9	TRBJ1-2	.	.	TGTGCCAGCAGCTTTTTGGACACCAGACCCTATGGCTACACCTTC	CASSFLDTRPYGYTF
TRBV6-1	TRBJ2-1	once	TRBD2	TGTGCCAGCAGTGAGACCCTGAGCGGGGGGAACCTTTACAATGAGCAGTTCTTC	CASSETLSGGNLYNEQFF
TRBV6-5	TRBJ2-2	once	TRBD1	TGTGCCAGCAGGCGACAGGGGGCGAACACCGGGGAGCTGTTTTTT	CASRRQGANTGELFF
TRBV6-5	TRBJ1-2	.	.	TGTGCCAGCAGTTCATTATCCGACAGGCGCCGGGGCGGCTACACCTTC	CASSSLSDRRRGGYTF
TRBV9	TRBJ1-3	once	.	TGTGCCAGCAGCGTAGGCGGTTTAAACACCATATATTTT	CASSVGGLNTIYF
TRBV5-1	TRBJ2-2	.	.	TGTGCCAGCAGCCCCCCGGGGACCGGGGAGCTGTTTTTT	CASSPPGTGELFF
TRBV5-1	TRBJ2-7	.	TRBD1	TGCGCCAGCAGCCGGGCCCCCGGGACAGCGACAATGAACGAGCAGTACTTC	CASSRAPGTATMNEQYF
TRBV3-1/TRBV3-2	TRBJ1-2	.	TRBD1	TGTGCCAGCAGCCGACAGGGGAGCTATGGCTACACCTTC	CASSRQGSYGYTF
TRBV5-4	TRBJ2-7	.	TRBD1	TGTGCCAGCAGCTCGGGACAGGAGGTCTCCTACGAGCAGTACTTC	CASSSGQEVSYEQYF
TRBV19	TRBJ2-3	.	TRBD2	TGTGCCAGTAGACCACTAGCGGGAGTGACAGATACGCAGTATTTT	CASRPLAGVTDTQYF